A selection of T cell receptor beta chains follows, all from one sample in a study of beta chain features in type 1 diabetes. The data were produced by immunoSEQ multiplex PCR, yet TCRdb's version contains in-frame clones alone and is incomplete. The data contain a few hundred thousand clones, around 10% of them seen just once; the ten biggest clones take up over 0.45%. Sequenced: central memory CD4+ T cells from blood. Receptors originate from a man aged 30-40 years with type 1 diabetes. CDR3s leave out the opening cysteine and the closing phenylalanine or tryptophan. Fields, in order: clone size, V gene, J gene, CDR3 protein. Rows may omit the clone size; those that give it use once, few, many or a size class.

>NA|TRBV18|TRBJ2-1
ASSPLGTVIYNEQF
>many|TRBV9|TRBJ2-5
ASSVPGRETQY
>NA|TRBV28|TRBJ1-1
ASRTGLNTEAF
>NA|TRBV18|TRBJ2-1
ASSPGDRRDEQF
>few|TRBV2|TRBJ2-7
ASRRTYEQY
>NA|TRBV6-5|TRBJ2-7
ASKQREGFSYEQY
>NA|TRBV19|TRBJ1-2
ASSISGTTGNYGYT
>few|TRBV6-1|TRBJ2-7
AISEAKVGLAGIHEQY
>NA|TRBV28|TRBJ1-1
ASSSAGATTEAF
>few|TRBV5-1|TRBJ2-1
ASRLEGRQF
>NA|TRBV27|TRBJ2-1
ASRQNSGYNEQF
>few|TRBV7-8|TRBJ1-1
ASSSGQNTEAF
>few|TRBV7-8|TRBJ2-7
ASSLLEGYEQY
>many|TRBV7-3|TRBJ2-1
ASSLQSDTYNEQF
>NA|TRBV2|TRBJ2-5
ASSRALRETQY
>few|TRBV5-1|TRBJ1-1
ASSLYGENTEAF
>many|TRBV27|TRBJ2-3
ATLTDADTQY
>many|TRBV21-1|TRBJ2-2
ARGDRPNTGELF
>few|TRBV7-2|TRBJ2-1
ASSSRPGLVYNEQF
>few|TRBV7-2|TRBJ2-7
ASSTGTYYEQY
>many|TRBV5-1|TRBJ2-4
ASSSQGGADIQY
>many|TRBV28|TRBJ2-3
ASSLQSDTQY
>NA|TRBV14|TRBJ2-3
ASRGLPFTDTQY
>NA|TRBV5-5|TRBJ2-3
ASSLSGRPGDTQY
>NA|TRBV28|TRBJ2-5
ASSSPGRGETQY
>few|TRBV5-5|TRBJ1-1
ASSPRDRSDTEAF
>NA|TRBV6-6|TRBJ1-5
ASRTGYDQPQH
>few|TRBV7-6|TRBJ2-5
ASSLPGQGAGETQY
>many|TRBV28|TRBJ1-1
ASSSPQGWTEAF
>NA|TRBV5-6|TRBJ2-1
ASSQGSSYNEQF
>NA|TRBV7-3|TRBJ2-3
ASSLRGGSTDTQY
>few|TRBV29-1|TRBJ2-4
SVGVGTGVNIQY
>few|TRBV5-4|TRBJ1-1
ASSLGYGEAF
>few|TRBV7-6|TRBJ1-4
ASSFLGGAGEKLF
>NA|TRBV7-9|TRBJ2-7
ASSFSPLWEQY
>few|TRBV10-3|TRBJ1-4
AISESKGADHEKLF
>NA|TRBV9|TRBJ2-3
ASSETTGGSGTDTQY
>few|TRBV10-3|TRBJ1-1
AISATGAQTEAF
>few|TRBV28|TRBJ1-4
ASSPRSGWVTNEKLF
>NA|TRBV4-2|TRBJ1-1
ASSPGDVAEAF
>NA|TRBV7-3|NA
ASSPTGAEGRNEQY
>few|TRBV18|TRBJ1-1
ASSTQTGTGNTEAF
>few|TRBV19|TRBJ1-5
ASGENYRGNQPQH
>few|TRBV28|TRBJ2-7
ASSLGTGVGQY